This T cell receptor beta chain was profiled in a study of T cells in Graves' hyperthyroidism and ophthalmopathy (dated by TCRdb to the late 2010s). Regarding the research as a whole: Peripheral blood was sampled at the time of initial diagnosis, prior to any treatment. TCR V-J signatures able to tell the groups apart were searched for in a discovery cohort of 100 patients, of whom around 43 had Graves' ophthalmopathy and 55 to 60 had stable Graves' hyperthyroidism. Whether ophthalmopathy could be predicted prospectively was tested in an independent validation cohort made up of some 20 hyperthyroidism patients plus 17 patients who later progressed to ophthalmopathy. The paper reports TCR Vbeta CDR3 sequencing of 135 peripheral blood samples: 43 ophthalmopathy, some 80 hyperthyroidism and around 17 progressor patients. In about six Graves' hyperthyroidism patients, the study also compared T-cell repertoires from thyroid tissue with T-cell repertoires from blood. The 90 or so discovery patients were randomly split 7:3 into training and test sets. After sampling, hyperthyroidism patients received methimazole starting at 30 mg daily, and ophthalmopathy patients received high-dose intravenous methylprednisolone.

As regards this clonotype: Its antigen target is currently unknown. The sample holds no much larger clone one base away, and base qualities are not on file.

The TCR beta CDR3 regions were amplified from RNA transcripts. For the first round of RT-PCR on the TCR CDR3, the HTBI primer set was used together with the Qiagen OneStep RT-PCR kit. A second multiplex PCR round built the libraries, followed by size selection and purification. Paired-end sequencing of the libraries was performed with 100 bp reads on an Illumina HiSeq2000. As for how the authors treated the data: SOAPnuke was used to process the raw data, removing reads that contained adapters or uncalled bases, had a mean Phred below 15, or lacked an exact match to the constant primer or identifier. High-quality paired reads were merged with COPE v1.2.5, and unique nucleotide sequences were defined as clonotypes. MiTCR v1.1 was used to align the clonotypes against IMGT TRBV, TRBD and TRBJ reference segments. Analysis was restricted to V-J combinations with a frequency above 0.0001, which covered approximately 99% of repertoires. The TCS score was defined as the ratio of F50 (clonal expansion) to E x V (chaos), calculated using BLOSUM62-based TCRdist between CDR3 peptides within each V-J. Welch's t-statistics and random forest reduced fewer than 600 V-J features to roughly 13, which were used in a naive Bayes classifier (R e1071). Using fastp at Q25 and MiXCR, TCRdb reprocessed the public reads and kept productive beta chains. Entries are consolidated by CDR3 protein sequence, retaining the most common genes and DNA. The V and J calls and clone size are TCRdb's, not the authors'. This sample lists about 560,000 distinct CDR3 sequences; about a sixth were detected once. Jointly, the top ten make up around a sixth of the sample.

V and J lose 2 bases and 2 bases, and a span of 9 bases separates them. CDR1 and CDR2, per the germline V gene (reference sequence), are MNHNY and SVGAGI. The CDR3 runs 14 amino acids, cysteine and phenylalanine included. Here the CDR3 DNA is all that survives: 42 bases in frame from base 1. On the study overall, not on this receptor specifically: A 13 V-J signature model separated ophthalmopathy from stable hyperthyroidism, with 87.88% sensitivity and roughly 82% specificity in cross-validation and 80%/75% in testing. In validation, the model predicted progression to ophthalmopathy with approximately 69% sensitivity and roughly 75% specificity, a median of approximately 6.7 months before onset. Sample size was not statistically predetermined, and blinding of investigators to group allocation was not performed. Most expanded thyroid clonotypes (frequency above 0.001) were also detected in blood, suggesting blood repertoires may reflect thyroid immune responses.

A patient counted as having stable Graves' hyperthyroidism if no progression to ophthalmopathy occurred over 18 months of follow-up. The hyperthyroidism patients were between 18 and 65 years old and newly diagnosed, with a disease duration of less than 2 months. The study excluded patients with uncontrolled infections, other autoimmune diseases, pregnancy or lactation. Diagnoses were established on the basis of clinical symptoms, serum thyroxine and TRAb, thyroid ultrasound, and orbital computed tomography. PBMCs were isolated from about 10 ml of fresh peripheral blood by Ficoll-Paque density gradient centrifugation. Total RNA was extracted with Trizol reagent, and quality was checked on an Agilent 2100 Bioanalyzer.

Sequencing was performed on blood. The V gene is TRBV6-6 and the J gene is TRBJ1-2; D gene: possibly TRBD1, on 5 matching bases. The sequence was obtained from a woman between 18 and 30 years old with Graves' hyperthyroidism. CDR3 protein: CASSYQGSNYGYTF. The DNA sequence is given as TGTGCCAGCAGTTACCAGGGATCCAACTATGGCTACACCTTC.